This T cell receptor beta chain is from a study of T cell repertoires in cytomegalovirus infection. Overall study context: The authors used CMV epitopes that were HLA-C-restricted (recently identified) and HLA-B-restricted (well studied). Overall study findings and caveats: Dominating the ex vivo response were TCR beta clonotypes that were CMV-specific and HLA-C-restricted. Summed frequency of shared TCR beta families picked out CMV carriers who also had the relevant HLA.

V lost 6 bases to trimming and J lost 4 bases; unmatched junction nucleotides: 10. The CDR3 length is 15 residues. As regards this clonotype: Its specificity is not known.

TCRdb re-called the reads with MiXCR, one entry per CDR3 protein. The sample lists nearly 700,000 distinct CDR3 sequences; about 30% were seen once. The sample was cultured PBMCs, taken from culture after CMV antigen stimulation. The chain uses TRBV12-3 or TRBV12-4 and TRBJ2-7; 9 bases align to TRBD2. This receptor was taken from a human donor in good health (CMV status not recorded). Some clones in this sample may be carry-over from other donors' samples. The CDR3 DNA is TGTGCCAGCAGCAGTAGCGGGAGAGGGGGGTACGAGCAGTACTTC. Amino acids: CASSSSGRGGYEQYF.